The next 7 T cell receptor beta chains were all read from a single sample in a study of blood T cell repertoires in COVID-19. Method: immunoSEQ multiplex PCR; TCRdb's copy keeps in-frame clones and lacks some. The table includes approximately 300,000 clones, around 87% detected once. Material for sequencing was PBMCs or T cells enriched from blood (not recorded which). All receptors come from a woman aged 25 to 45 who had recovered from COVID-19.

The chain uses TRBV7-6 and TRBJ1-1, with 7 bases lining up with TRBD1. CDR3 length equals 12 residues. The V and J ends lost 0 bases and 10 bases, in that order; junction bases with no gene match: 2. CDR1 SGHVS and CDR2 FNYEAQ come from the germline V gene. The CDR3 here is CASSLARGAAFF. The CDR3 coding sequence is TGTGCCAGCAGCTTAGCCAGGGGGGCAGCTTTCTTT.

In DNA, the CDR3 is TGTGCCAGCAGCTTATACACCAACTATGGCTACACCTTC. Residues: CASSLYTNYGYTF. The rearrangement uses TRBV7-2 and TRBJ1-2; no firm D call. CDR1 and CDR2 (germline): SGHTA, FQGNSA. V was cut by 2 bases and J by 2 bases, with 6 bases left in between. This CDR3 is built from 13 residues.

The chain carries TRBV28 and TRBJ1-5; 8 nucleotides line up with TRBD1. This CDR3 comprises 13 residues. V lost 11 bases to trimming and J lost 4 bases; unmatched junction nucleotides: 7. Per the germline V gene, CDR1 is MDHEN and CDR2 is SYDVKM. The CDR3 nucleotides read TGTGCCGCGCGTAGGACAGGGAATCAGCCCCAGCATTTT. Its translation: CAARRTGNQPQHF.

The chain joins TRBV19 to TRBJ1-2; weak D call: TRBD1 (6 bases). There are 15 residues in the CDR3. V was cut by 5 bases and J by 5 bases, with 18 bases left in between. In germline, CDR1 is LNHDA, CDR2 SQIVND (reference sequence). The CDR3 here is CASSVNRDTGYGYTF. DNA for the CDR3: TGTGCCAGTAGTGTAAACCGGGACACAGGTTATGGCTACACCTTC.

This clone was picked up a small number of times. This rearrangement joins TRBV5-1 to TRBJ2-2; 7 bases fit TRBD2. Germline CDR1 is SGHRS and CDR2 is YFSETQ. The V gene end was trimmed by 4 bases and the J gene end by 1 base; junction bases not matched to a gene: 4. The length of the CDR3 is 15 residues. The CDR3 is CASSPGGGNTGELFF. The CDR3 coding sequence is TGCGCCAGCAGCCCGGGCGGGGGGAACACCGGGGAGCTGTTTTTT.

The chain has TRBV24-1 and TRBJ1-2, with 8 bases matching TRBD1. The germline CDR1 and CDR2 sequences are KGHDR and SFDVKD. V lost 3 bases, J lost 0 bases, and 8 bases stayed unmatched. This CDR3 is built from 17 residues. The CDR3 sequence: CATSDPDRGNPNYGYTF. CDR3 bases: TGTGCCACCAGTGATCCCGACAGGGGAAATCCTAACTATGGCTACACCTTC.

V and J are TRBV27 and TRBJ2-1; 8 bases map to TRBD1. CDR3 length equals 15 residues. The V segment lost 8 bases and the J segment 1 base; nucleotides outside the gene matches: 7. Per germline, CDR1 MNHEY and CDR2 SMNVEV (reference sequence). The CDR3 coding sequence is TGTGCCAGCGGGAGACAGGGGAGTTCCTACAATGAGCAGTTCTTC. Its translation: CASGRQGSSYNEQFF.